This entry features one TCR beta chain sequence. What antigen it recognizes has not been identified. No base quality values were provided; no much bigger clone lies one nucleotide off. The data stem from a study of cytomegalovirus exposure and HLA in healthy donors (dated by TCRdb to about 2017). Context from the whole study: The 500 to 800 repertoires of the first cohort and the 110 or so validation repertoires were produced on the same platform, according to a later analysis. Along with the approximately 620-subject first cohort, a separate validation cohort of around 120 different subjects was used. The study aimed to test whether cataloging public T cell receptors could reveal signatures of past pathogen exposure. To predict cytomegalovirus infection status, the study combined high-throughput TCR immunosequencing, statistical association of individual TCRs with disease status, and machine learning. The investigation overall reported the following: The authors suggested that the approach could potentially be extended to other disease states and immunological phenotypes. A few of the identified cytomegalovirus-associated TCR beta chains were confirmed in vitro to be specific for cytomegalovirus antigens. Across donors, most TCR sequences were observed very rarely, whereas some public TCRs were present in many individuals. The study listed approximately 150 TCR beta chains as associated with cytomegalovirus. All 130 or so repertoires were used to score co-occurrence in the validation cohort in a later analysis, because that analysis had no HLA typing for the cohort. Cytomegalovirus status was reported to be diagnosed by the classifier with high specificity and sensitivity in both the original and validation cohorts. A later analysis found that TCRs clustered in the first cohort also tended to co-occur in the 95 to 150 validation repertoires, with approximately 95% of cluster scores above 0.

The donors belonged to the validation cohort of about 120 subjects, which was separate from the roughly 680-subject first cohort. Receptors were amplified or captured by the immunoSEQ multiplex PCR assay. Turning to the authors' computational methods: A statistical classification framework was built for diagnosing cytomegalovirus status from the catalog of TCR beta chain sequences. TCRdb limited this immuneACCESS table to in-frame rearrangements with V and J called. A share of clones is missing; checked studies link under half to unresolved V genes, and the rest is unexplained. V and J calls and clone size follow that table, whereas D and trimming were derived from the DNA. Present in this sample are about 69,000 clones, over 90% of which were seen just once. The top ten clonotypes cover 4.5% of the sample. From a lookup of the germline V gene, CDR1 and CDR2 are SGHVS and FNYEAQ. The cysteine opens and the phenylalanine closes a CDR3 of 14 amino acids. Solely the CDR3 DNA is kept, with 42 bases framed from the first base. V sheds 4 bases and J sheds 3 bases, leaving 9 bases between their ends.

The sample taken for sequencing was PBMCs. The V and J genes are TRBV7-6 and TRBJ2-2; a tentative D call is TRBD1 (5 bases match). The clonotype comes from a woman aged 18-29 years in good health and CMV-seropositive. At the DNA level, the sequence is TGTGCCAGCAGCTCGCAGGGCTACACCGGGGAGCTGTTTTTT. This gives the protein CASSSQGYTGELFF.